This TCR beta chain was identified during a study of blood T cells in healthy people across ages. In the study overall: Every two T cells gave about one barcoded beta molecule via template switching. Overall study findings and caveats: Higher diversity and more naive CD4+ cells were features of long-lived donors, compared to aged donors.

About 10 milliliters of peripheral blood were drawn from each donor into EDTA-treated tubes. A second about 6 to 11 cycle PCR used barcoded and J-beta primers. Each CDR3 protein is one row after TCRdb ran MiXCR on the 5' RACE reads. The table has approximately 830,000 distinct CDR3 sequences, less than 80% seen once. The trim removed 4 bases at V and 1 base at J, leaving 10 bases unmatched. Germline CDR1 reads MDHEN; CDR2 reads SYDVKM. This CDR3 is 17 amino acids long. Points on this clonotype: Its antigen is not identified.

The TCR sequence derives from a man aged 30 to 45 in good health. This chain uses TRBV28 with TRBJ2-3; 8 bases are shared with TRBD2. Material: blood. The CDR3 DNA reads TGTGCCAGCAGTTACCAGAGGCTAGCGGGTCGCACAGATACGCAGTATTTT. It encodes CASSYQRLAGRTDTQYF. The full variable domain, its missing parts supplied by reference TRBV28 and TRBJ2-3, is DVKVTQSSRYLVKRTGEKVFLECVQDMDHENMFWYRQDPGLGLRLIYFSYDVKMKEKGDIPEGYSVSREKKERFSLILESASTNQTSMYLCASSYQRLAGRTDTQYFGPGTRLTVL.